Listed here are 13 T cell receptor beta chains from one sample, sequenced in a study of cytomegalovirus exposure and HLA in healthy donors. Sequencing used immunoSEQ multiplex PCR; TCRdb keeps in-frame clones, though not all of them. Altogether more than 250,000 clones are present, about nine tenths being singletons, with the ten largest covering approximately 3%. Sample: PBMCs. The source of these receptors is a woman in her 30s in good health and CMV-seronegative.

V gene TRBV7-8 combines with J gene TRBJ1-5, with TRBD1 matching 8 bases. Germline loops: CDR1 SGHVS, CDR2 FQNEAQ. The CDR3 covers 13 residues. V lost 6 bases, J lost 7 bases, and 5 bases stayed unmatched. The CDR3 region has the DNA TGTGCCAGCAGTCCGGGACAGGACCAGCCCCAGCATTTT. Protein sequence: CASSPGQDQPQHF. Full variable domain (rest looked up from reference TRBV7-8 and TRBJ1-5): GAGVSQSPRYKVAKRGQDVALRCDPISGHVSLFWYQQALGQGPEFLTYFQNEAQLDKSGLPSDRFFAERPEGSVSTLKIQRTQQEDSAVYLCASSPGQDQPQHFGDGTRLSIL.

The V and J genes are TRBV7-2 and TRBJ2-5; D call uncertain. Trimming took off 5 bases at V and 4 bases at J, with 14 bases between the two ends. Germline loops: CDR1 SGHTA, CDR2 FQGNSA. This CDR3 comprises 14 residues. In DNA, the CDR3 is TGTGCCAGCAGCCCCTCCGGGTGGCTAGAGACCCAGTACTTC. Protein: CASSPSGWLETQYF.

A few counts support this clone. The chain is built from TRBV7-2 and TRBJ2-7; possible D gene TRBD1, 5 bases. V lost 2 bases to trimming and J lost 3 bases, with 8 bases between them. The CDR3 is 13 residues long. The germline V gene has CDR1 SGHTA and CDR2 FQGNSA. The CDR3 DNA reads TGTGCCAGCAGCTTATCAGGGAACTACGAGCAGTACTTC. Protein sequence: CASSLSGNYEQYF.

The V gene is TRBV7-9, the J gene TRBJ2-5, with 12 bases matching TRBD1. The CDR3 totals 15 residues. From germline, CDR1 is SEHNR and CDR2 FQNEAQ (reference sequence). J gave up 4 bases and V 3 bases, and 3 bases lay outside the gene matches. The CDR3 is CASSFRDRGRETQYF. The CDR3 region has the DNA TGTGCCAGCAGCTTTCGGGACAGGGGGCGAGAGACCCAGTACTTC.

This chain joins TRBV28 and TRBJ2-7, with 13 bases that match TRBD2. V shed 6 bases and J 5 bases; nucleotides not matched to a gene: 4. Germline assignment: CDR1 MDHEN and CDR2 SYDVKM. The CDR3 spans 14 residues. CDR3 amino acids: CASRPGLAGNEQYF. DNA for the CDR3: TGTGCCAGCAGACCGGGACTAGCGGGAAACGAGCAGTACTTC.

This clone was detected only a few times. The genes are TRBV19 and TRBJ2-7; TRBD1 is a possible D gene (6 bases). Trimming took 1 base from V and 2 from J, leaving 15 bases between them. The CDR3 totals 16 residues. CDR1 and CDR2 from the germline V gene are LNHDA and SQIVND (reference sequence). CDR3 amino acids: CASSIGVGQPAYEQYF. The CDR3 DNA follows: TGTGCCAGTAGTATAGGAGTTGGACAGCCCGCCTACGAGCAGTACTTC.

This chain links TRBV30 with TRBJ2-3; the match to TRBD2 covers 7 bases. The V and J ends lost 1 base and 3 bases, in that order; junction bases with no gene match: 7. The CDR3 loop spans 15 amino acids. In germline, CDR1 is GTSNPN, CDR2 SVGIG (reference sequence). CDR3 sequence reads: CAWSALAVRTDTQYF. CDR3 nucleotide sequence: TGTGCCTGGAGTGCGCTAGCGGTACGGACAGATACGCAGTATTTT.

The rearrangement links TRBV5-1 to TRBJ1-1; tentatively, D is TRBD1 (5 bases). The V and J ends lost 0 bases and 5 bases respectively, with 8 bases between them. Germline V gene data show CDR1 as SGHRS and CDR2 as YFSETQ. CDR3 length: 13 amino acids. The CDR3 sequence is CASSLAGRTEAFF. The CDR3, as DNA: TGCGCCAGCAGCTTGGCGGGGCGGACTGAAGCTTTCTTT.

This clone was seen a handful of times. This sequence joins TRBV19 and TRBJ2-7; no clear D. The CDR3 has 14 residues. Germline CDR1 LNHDA, CDR2 SQIVND (reference sequence). The V end was cut by 5 bases, the J end by 2 bases, with 13 bases between. The CDR3: CASSSTSVTYEQYF. CDR3 sequence (DNA): TGTGCCAGTAGTTCCACCTCCGTCACCTACGAGCAGTACTTC.

This clone was picked up a small number of times. This CDR3 reads CASSSGTGQFGYTF. Written as DNA, the CDR3 is TGTGCCAGCAGTTCCGGGACAGGGCAGTTCGGCTACACCTTC. The V and J genes are TRBV6-5 and TRBJ1-2; 9 bases line up with TRBD1. The germline CDR1 and CDR2 sequences are MNHEY and SVGAGI. The CDR3 consists of 14 residues. V dropped 4 bases and J dropped 8; count of bases not matched to a gene: 8.

This chain links TRBV5-6 with TRBJ2-1; no reliable D call. The germline V gene encodes CDR1 SGHDT and CDR2 YYEEEE. Trimming took 1 base from V and 8 from J, leaving 7 bases between them. The CDR3 consists of 12 residues. Here the CDR3 reads CASSLSIDEQFF. In nucleotides, the CDR3 is TGTGCCAGCAGCTTGTCCATCGATGAGCAGTTCTTC. Supplemented by reference TRBV5-6 and TRBJ2-1, the full variable domain reads DAGVTQSPTHLIKTRGQQVTLRCSPKSGHDTVSWYQQALGQGPQFIFQYYEEEERQRGNFPDRFSGHQFPNYSSELNVNALLLGDSALYLCASSLSIDEQFFGPGTRLTVL.

This sequence joins TRBV21-1 and TRBJ2-2. TRBV21-1 is noted as a pseudogene. The CDR3 has 19 amino acids. The CDR3 loop is CASSKVPQRDPVRNGELFF. The CDR3 nucleotides read TGTGCCAGCAGCAAAGTACCCCAAAGAGATCCCGTTAGGAACGGGGAGCTGTTTTTT.

The chain links TRBV29-1 to TRBJ2-5; D not certain. The CDR3 extends over 11 amino acids. Trimming stripped 5 bases from V and 7 bases from J, with 11 bases between. CDR1 SQVTM and CDR2 ANQGSEA come from the germline V gene. CDR3: CSVPLGGTQYF. The CDR3 DNA reads TGCAGCGTTCCCCTCGGCGGGACCCAGTACTTC. The variable domain in full, completed from reference TRBV29-1 and TRBJ2-5, reads SAVISQKPSRDICQRGTSLTIQCQVDSQVTMMFWYRQQPGQSLTLIATANQGSEATYESGFVIDKFPISRPNLTFSTLTVSNMSPEDSSIYLCSVPLGGTQYFGPGTRLLVL.